This TCR beta chain was retrieved from a study of T cell repertoires in cytomegalovirus infection. MiXCR, applied by TCRdb to the reads, yields one record per CDR3 protein. The sample consists of some 800,000 distinct CDR3 sequences, almost 30% of them appearing once. The CDR3 is 16 amino acids. Trimming cost V 2 bases and J 4 bases, with 17 bases left between them. Germline V gives CDR1 MNHEY, CDR2 SMNVEV (reference sequence). As to this clonotype: Its cognate antigen is unknown.

The rearrangement links TRBV27 to TRBJ2-5, with D perhaps TRBD1 (6 bases). Sequenced material: cultured CD8+ T cells from PBMCs, taken from culture after CMV antigen stimulation. The receptor comes from a human donor in good health (CMV status not recorded). Some clones in this sample may be carry-over from other donors' samples. Written as DNA, the CDR3 is TGTGCCAGCAGTTTACTAACAGGGTTGGGACGAGAGACCCAGTACTTC. It specifies CASSLLTGLGRETQYF.